The 2 T cell receptor beta chains presented below share a single source sample, sequenced in a study of radiation and T cells in renal cell carcinoma. Treatment given: treatment-naive control, cytoreductive nephrectomy. Assay: immunoSEQ multiplex PCR; the TCRdb copy retains only in-frame clones and omits some. The data show roughly 18,000 clones, around three fifths seen once. Sequences were derived from tumor tissue, sampled from a patient whose treatment was nephrectomy without radiotherapy. These TCRs come from a man between 45 and 60 years old with renal cell carcinoma.

The gene calls are TRBV14 and TRBJ2-1, with TRBD2 as a possible D gene (6 bases). V dropped 0 bases and J dropped 0 bases, with 6 bases sitting between them. CDR1 and CDR2 (germline): SGHDN, FVKESK. CDR3 length equals 15 residues. CDR3 nucleotide sequence: TGTGCCAGCAGCCAAGATAGCGGCTCCTACAATGAGCAGTTCTTC. Protein sequence: CASSQDSGSYNEQFF.

This sequence joins TRBV19 and TRBJ1-2, with a tentative D call TRBD1 (5 bases). V lost 6 bases and J lost 2, with 13 bases in between. The CDR3 spans 14 residues. The germline V gene encodes CDR1 LNHDA and CDR2 SQIVND (reference sequence). CDR3 nucleotides: TGTGCCAGTAGGGTCGTAGGGGTGAACTATGGCTACACCTTC. Translated, it gives CASRVVGVNYGYTF. Full variable domain (rest looked up from reference TRBV19 and TRBJ1-2): DGGITQSPKYLFRKEGQNVTLSCEQNLNHDAMYWYRQDPGQGLRLIYYSQIVNDFQKGDIAEGYSVSREKKESFPLTVTSAQKNPTAFYLCASRVVGVNYGYTFGSGTRLTVV.